Listed below are T cell receptor beta chains from one sample, sequenced in a study of T cells expressing NK-cell markers. TCRdb reprocessed the 5' RACE reads; each CDR3 protein has one entry and no DNA is given. The sample is made up of 400,000 to 500,000 distinct CDR3 sequences, and the top ten hold 7.3% of it. The sample consisted of blood T cells: a sorted CD56 or NKG2C T cell subset, CD4+ or CD8+ T cells, or bulk PBMC T cells (not recorded which). The receptors here all came from a woman between 18 and 70 years old in good health. Each CDR3 is given with its conserved first and last residue.

v_call: TRBV12-3/TRBV12-4
j_call: TRBJ1-1
cdr3_aa: CASSFYRARTEAFF

v_call: TRBV20-1
j_call: TRBJ2-3
cdr3_aa: CSARVETGGHTDTQYF

v_call: TRBV19
j_call: TRBJ2-2
cdr3_aa: CASSIGQGRNTGELFF

v_call: TRBV18
j_call: TRBJ2-1
cdr3_aa: CASSPGNSYNEQFF

v_call: TRBV12-3/TRBV12-4
j_call: TRBJ2-7
cdr3_aa: CASSFGQNNYEQYF

v_call: TRBV6-4
j_call: TRBJ2-6
cdr3_aa: CASSNPRAKGSSGANVLTF

v_call: TRBV28
j_call: TRBJ2-1
cdr3_aa: CASPRLAGVPLYNEQFF

v_call: TRBV6-6
j_call: TRBJ2-1
cdr3_aa: CASSYSSANEQFF

v_call: TRBV7-2
j_call: TRBJ2-1
cdr3_aa: CASSVRALRGNEQFF

v_call: TRBV12-3/TRBV12-4
j_call: TRBJ2-4
cdr3_aa: CASSLRPTTHALAKNIQYF

v_call: TRBV28
j_call: TRBJ2-7
cdr3_aa: CASKPGNSYEQYF

v_call: TRBV12-3/TRBV12-4
j_call: TRBJ1-2
cdr3_aa: CASRTTTGYGYTF

v_call: TRBV11-2
j_call: TRBJ1-4
cdr3_aa: CASSRQGAREKLFF

v_call: TRBV20-1
j_call: TRBJ2-1
cdr3_aa: CSARTGISYNEQFF

v_call: TRBV18
j_call: TRBJ1-1
cdr3_aa: CASSLYYRDTEAFF

v_call: TRBV25-1
j_call: TRBJ2-3
cdr3_aa: CASSEFGGSATDTQYF

v_call: TRBV19
j_call: TRBJ1-5
cdr3_aa: CASSTRWGPQPQHF

v_call: TRBV10-3
j_call: TRBJ1-4
cdr3_aa: CAISESYSTNEKLFF

v_call: TRBV19
j_call: TRBJ2-2
cdr3_aa: CASSIYNGNTGELFF

v_call: TRBV13
j_call: TRBJ1-6
cdr3_aa: CASSSSGTANNSPLHF

v_call: TRBV7-8
j_call: TRBJ2-1
cdr3_aa: CASSLGAGGPSEQFF

v_call: TRBV30
j_call: TRBJ1-4
cdr3_aa: CASYGTATTNEKLFF

v_call: TRBV12-3/TRBV12-4
j_call: TRBJ2-7
cdr3_aa: CASSSPTGVKGEQYF

v_call: TRBV5-6
j_call: TRBJ2-7
cdr3_aa: CASSFGGRLNYEQYF

v_call: TRBV6-1
j_call: TRBJ2-3
cdr3_aa: CASSDRTPDTQYF

v_call: TRBV6-5
j_call: TRBJ2-2
cdr3_aa: CASSYEGTGDTGELFF

v_call: TRBV6-1
j_call: TRBJ2-5
cdr3_aa: CASSGLGAKGTQYF